Below, 15 T cell receptor beta chains from the same sample are listed, as sequenced in a study of neurological immune-mediated disorders. MiXCR was run by TCRdb on the 5' RACE reads, yielding one entry per CDR3 protein. The sample contains roughly 46,000 distinct CDR3 sequences, about 2% of which appear only once. Sequencing was carried out using PBMCs. The receptors stem from a woman aged 40 to 55 with multiple sclerosis.

There are many counts of this clonotype. The chain is built from TRBV7-9 and TRBJ2-3, with a tentative D call TRBD2 (5 bases). The V end was cut by 4 bases, the J end by 2 bases, with 16 bases between. This CDR3 spans 16 amino acids. Looked up from germline, CDR1 is SEHNR and CDR2 is FQNEAQ (reference sequence). The CDR3 DNA reads as TGTGCCAGCAGCTCCCGCCCTAGCCCTGACACAGATACGCAGTATTTT. Translating it yields CASSSRPSPDTDTQYF. Using reference TRBV7-9 and TRBJ2-3 for the parts outside the CDR3, the full variable domain is DTGVSQNPRHKITKRGQNVTFRCDPISEHNRLYWYRQTLGQGPEFLTYFQNEAQLEKSRLLSDRFSAERPKGSFSTLEIQRTEQGDSAMYLCASSSRPSPDTDTQYFGPGTRLTVL.

This clonotype was picked up many times. The chain employs TRBV11-2 and TRBJ1-1; D uncertain. The V and J ends lost 5 bases and 7 bases respectively, with 11 bases between them. Germline V gives CDR1 SGHAT, CDR2 FQNNGV. This CDR3 has 12 residues. The CDR3 loop is CASSLEWGEAFF. Here the CDR3 DNA reads TGTGCCAGCAGCCTCGAATGGGGTGAAGCTTTCTTT.

This clonotype was observed at least ten times. The chain combines TRBV5-1 with TRBJ2-1; maybe TRBD2 (5 bases). Germline values: CDR1 SGHRS, CDR2 YFSETQ. Trimming shortened V by 4 bases and J by 6 bases, and 11 bases separated the two germline ends. This CDR3 contains 13 residues. CDR3 sequence reads: CASSPYRGNEQFF. In DNA form, the CDR3 reads TGCGCCAGCAGCCCCTACCGGGGCAATGAGCAGTTCTTC. The full variable domain, in which reference TRBV5-1 and TRBJ2-1 provide the parts outside the CDR3, is KAGVTQTPRYLIKTRGQQVTLSCSPISGHRSVSWYQQTPGQGLQFLFEYFSETQRNKGNFPGRFSGRQFSNSRSEMNVSTLELGDSALYLCASSPYRGNEQFFGPGTRLTVL.

This clonotype was seen repeatedly, ten times or more. The rearrangement uses TRBV5-1 and TRBJ1-1; the D gene is possibly TRBD1 (6 bases). V shed 2 bases and J shed 8 bases, with 13 bases lying between them. Per the germline V gene, CDR1 is SGHRS and CDR2 is YFSETQ. This CDR3 region has 13 residues. CDR3: CASSFDPTGEAFF. The CDR3 DNA follows: TGCGCCAGCAGCTTTGATCCCACAGGGGAAGCTTTCTTT.

This clonotype has a count of ten or more. The chain employs TRBV12-3 or TRBV12-4 and TRBJ2-5; a weak D match, TRBD2 (5 bases). V lost 6 bases to trimming and J lost 7 bases, with 15 bases between them. The CDR3 has 13 residues. The CDR3 coding sequence is TGTGCCAGCAGCTCCAAGCGGATTGGGACCCAGTACTTC. Its protein product is CASSSKRIGTQYF.

This clonotype was counted many times. The V and J genes are TRBV12-3 or TRBV12-4 and TRBJ2-3; possibly TRBD2 for D (7 bases). Trimming stripped 1 base from V and 7 bases from J, with 15 bases between. There are 15 residues in the CDR3. The CDR3 DNA sequence: TGTGCCAGCAGTTTAGAAGGCGGGGGCGCTTATACGCAGTATTTT. Translated: CASSLEGGGAYTQYF.

This clonotype occurred many times. The chain carries TRBV5-1 and TRBJ1-5; the D gene is possibly TRBD1 (5 bases). Germline V gives CDR1 SGHRS, CDR2 YFSETQ. The ends were cut back, 0 bases at V and 7 bases at J, with 11 bases in the middle. The CDR3 has 14 residues. CDR3 loop: CASSLGPQGQPQHF. The DNA for the CDR3 is TGCGCCAGCAGCTTGGGGCCGCAGGGCCAGCCCCAGCATTTT.

Ten or more counts support this clonotype. The V gene is TRBV5-1, the J gene TRBJ1-5; D remains unclear. CDR1 SGHRS and CDR2 YFSETQ come from the germline V gene. The CDR3 consists of 13 residues. The ends were cut back, 0 bases at V and 5 bases at J, with 6 bases in the middle. The CDR3: CASSLGRDQPQHF. In DNA form, the CDR3 reads TGCGCCAGCAGCTTGGGTAGGGATCAGCCCCAGCATTTT. The entire variable domain, with the rest obtained from reference TRBV5-1 and TRBJ1-5, is as follows: KAGVTQTPRYLIKTRGQQVTLSCSPISGHRSVSWYQQTPGQGLQFLFEYFSETQRNKGNFPGRFSGRQFSNSRSEMNVSTLELGDSALYLCASSLGRDQPQHFGDGTRLSIL.

Ten or more counts support this clonotype. The gene calls are TRBV5-1 and TRBJ2-5; 7 bases agree with TRBD2. CDR1 is SGHRS, CDR2 YFSETQ, per germline. V lost 4 bases, J lost 1 base, and 4 bases stayed unmatched. CDR3 length equals 14 residues. The CDR3: CASSGGDGQETQYF. The DNA for the CDR3 is TGCGCCAGCAGCGGGGGGGACGGCCAAGAGACCCAGTACTTC.

Many counts were recorded for this clonotype. The chain recombines TRBV5-1 with TRBJ2-1, with D possibly called TRBD1 or TRBD2 (5 bases each). The germline V gene encodes CDR1 SGHRS and CDR2 YFSETQ. This CDR3 spans 15 amino acids. V lost 0 bases and J lost 6, with 13 bases in between. The CDR3 DNA reads TGCGCCAGCAGCTTGGGAGGGGTTAATATCAATGAGCAGTTCTTC. It is translated as CASSLGGVNINEQFF.

This clonotype was detected many times. J is TRBJ2-1 and V is TRBV18, with D uncertain. V was pared by 0 bases and J by 10 bases, with 13 bases between. CDR1 is KGHSH and CDR2 is LQKENI in the germline V gene. There are 14 residues in the CDR3. The CDR3: CASSPPAVGWEQFF. CDR3 DNA sequence: TGTGCCAGCTCACCACCAGCTGTAGGCTGGGAGCAGTTCTTC.

There are many counts of this clonotype. The chain combines TRBV12-3 or TRBV12-4 with TRBJ2-1, with 7 bases lining up with TRBD2. With V trimmed by 4 bases and J by 9 bases, 12 bases remained unmatched. This CDR3 comprises 15 residues. The CDR3 loop is CASSSGTWGGSEQFF. CDR3 nucleotide sequence: TGTGCCAGCAGTTCTGGGACTTGGGGAGGGAGTGAGCAGTTCTTC.

The chain employs TRBV20-1 and TRBJ1-1, with D perhaps TRBD1 (5 bases). This CDR3 is built from 13 residues. The germline V and J ends were trimmed by 5 bases and 4 bases, with 14 bases remaining between them. Germline-derived CDR1 and CDR2 are DFQATT and SNEGSKA (reference sequence). The chain's CDR3 is CSASGGGGTEAFF. CDR3 nucleotide sequence: TGCAGTGCTTCGGGGGGTGGGGGCACTGAAGCTTTCTTT.

In its sample, this clonotype was seen many times. This chain joins TRBV7-8 and TRBJ2-1, with 10 bases lining up with TRBD1. CDR1 is SGHVS, CDR2 FQNEAQ, per germline. With V trimmed by 4 bases and J by 7 bases, 4 bases remained unmatched. This CDR3 comprises 14 residues. The CDR3 protein is CASSSGQGRNEQFF. As DNA, the CDR3 is TGTGCCAGCAGCTCGGGACAGGGGCGGAATGAGCAGTTCTTC.

This clonotype was seen at least ten times. The chain joins TRBV24-1 to TRBJ2-5; D gene unclear. V gave up 2 bases and J gave up 0 bases, with 0 bases separating them. The CDR3 totals 12 residues. Germline values: CDR1 KGHDR, CDR2 SFDVKD. DNA for the CDR3: TGTGCCACCAGTGATTACCAAGAGACCCAGTACTTC. This codes for CATSDYQETQYF.